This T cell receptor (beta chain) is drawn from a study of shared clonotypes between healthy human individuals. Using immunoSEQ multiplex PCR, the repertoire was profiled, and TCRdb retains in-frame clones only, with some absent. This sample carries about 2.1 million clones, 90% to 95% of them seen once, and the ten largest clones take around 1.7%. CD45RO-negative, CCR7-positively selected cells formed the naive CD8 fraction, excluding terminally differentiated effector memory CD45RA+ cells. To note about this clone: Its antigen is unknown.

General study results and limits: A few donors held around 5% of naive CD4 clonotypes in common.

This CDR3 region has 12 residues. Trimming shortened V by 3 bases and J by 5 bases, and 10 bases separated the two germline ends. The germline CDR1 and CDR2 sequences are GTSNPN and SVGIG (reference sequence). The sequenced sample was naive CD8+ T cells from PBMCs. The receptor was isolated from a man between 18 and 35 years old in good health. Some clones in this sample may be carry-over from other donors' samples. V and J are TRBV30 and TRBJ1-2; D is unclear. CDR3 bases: TGTGCCTGGAGCTTGAGTGTTTATGGCTACACCTTC. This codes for CAWSLSVYGYTF.